Listed here are 18 T cell receptor beta chains from one sample, sequenced in a study of shared clonotypes between healthy human individuals. The protocol was immunoSEQ multiplex PCR, while the TCRdb copy is restricted to in-frame clones and leaves out a portion. The data hold some 510,000 clones, with approximately 79% observed a single time. The specimen was PBMCs. The receptors here all came from a woman aged 40 to 50 in good health. Some clones in this sample may be carry-over from other donors' samples.

This clone has just a few counts. V is TRBV28 and J is TRBJ1-1; D not resolved. The V gene's germline CDR1 is MDHEN and CDR2 SYDVKM. This CDR3 spans 13 amino acids. V was trimmed by 4 bases and J by 2 bases, leaving 8 bases between them. The chain's CDR3 is CASSSAGNTEAFF. The CDR3 nucleotides read TGTGCCAGCAGTTCCGCGGGAAACACTGAAGCTTTCTTT.

The V gene is TRBV4-1, the J gene TRBJ2-6; D is unclear. This CDR3 has 15 amino acids. V dropped 2 bases and J dropped 7 bases, with 12 bases sitting between them. The germline V gene has CDR1 MGHRA and CDR2 YSYEKL. In DNA form, the CDR3 reads TGCGCCAGCAGCCAACCCCGCATGAGAGCCAACGTCCTGACTTTC. Its translation: CASSQPRMRANVLTF.

This clone has ten or more counts. V is TRBV4-3 and J is TRBJ2-3, with 8 positions matching TRBD2. Germline CDR1 LGHNA, CDR2 YSLEER. V lost 0 bases, J lost 4 bases, and 6 bases stayed unmatched. The CDR3 loop spans 16 amino acids. The CDR3 DNA reads TGCGCCAGCAGCCAAGATAGGGGACTAGGCGCAGATACGCAGTATTTT. Amino acid sequence: CASSQDRGLGADTQYF.

In its sample, this clone was seen a few times. The rearrangement links TRBV4-2 to TRBJ2-2, with 7 bases aligning to TRBD2. This CDR3 spans 14 amino acids. Germline V lookup: CDR1 LGHNA, CDR2 YNFKEQ. With 5 bases clipped from V and 7 bases from J, the junction kept 7 bases outside the gene matches. CDR3: CASSSRTSSGELFF. In DNA, the CDR3 is TGTGCCAGCAGCTCGCGGACTAGTAGCGGGGAGCTGTTTTTT.

The V call is TRBV7-3, the J call TRBJ2-6; 10 bases fit TRBD1. CDR1 SGHTA and CDR2 FQGTGA come from the germline V gene. The length of the CDR3 is 16 residues. With V trimmed by 6 bases and J by 0 bases, 2 bases remained unmatched. In DNA form, the CDR3 reads TGTGCCAGCAGGGACAGGGGGACCTCTGGGGCCAACGTCCTGACTTTC. Translated: CASRDRGTSGANVLTF.

The rearrangement links TRBV5-1 to TRBJ2-1; D is ambiguous. Between the trimmed V and J ends, which lost 3 bases and 12 bases, there was a span of 16 bases. The CDR3 totals 13 residues. CDR1 is SGHRS and CDR2 is YFSETQ in the germline V gene. The CDR3 protein is CASSSSALVGQFF. In DNA, the CDR3 is TGCGCCAGCAGCTCGTCGGCCCTGGTTGGGCAGTTCTTC.

The genes are TRBV10-2 and TRBJ2-1; TRBD2 matches at 12 bases. The germline CDR1 and CDR2 sequences are WSHSY and SAAADI. This CDR3 spans 15 amino acids. V lost 5 bases and J lost 4; bases outside the gene matches: 3. Written as DNA, the CDR3 is TGCGCCAGCAGTCCTAGCGGGGGGGGATACAATGAGCAGTTCTTC. Amino acid sequence: CASSPSGGGYNEQFF.

This chain connects TRBV7-9 to TRBJ2-7; perhaps D is TRBD1 or TRBD2 (5 bases each). The CDR3 is made up of 15 amino acids. Trimming removed 0 bases from V and 4 bases from J, with 13 bases in between. Looked up from germline, CDR1 is SEHNR and CDR2 is FQNEAQ (reference sequence). CDR3 sequence: CASSLARARDYEQYF. CDR3 nucleotide sequence: TGTGCCAGCAGCTTAGCGAGGGCCAGGGATTACGAGCAGTACTTC.

The chain recombines TRBV6-6 with TRBJ2-7; D gene uncertain. V was cut by 0 bases and J by 4 bases, with 10 bases left in between. The CDR3 is made up of 14 amino acids. Germline CDR1 MNHNY, CDR2 SVGAGI (reference sequence). For the CDR3, the DNA is TGTGCCAGCAGTTACTCAGGCGGAATTTACGAGCAGTACTTC. It yields the protein CASSYSGGIYEQYF.

The J gene is TRBJ2-7, the V gene TRBV7-9; D perhaps matches TRBD2 (5 bases). The V gene lost 10 bases and the J gene lost 3 bases, with 22 bases spanning the gap. The germline gives CDR1 SEHNR, CDR2 FQNEAQ (reference sequence). This CDR3 is 15 amino acids long. CDR3 sequence: CATQQIQRARYEQYF. The CDR3 coding sequence is TGTGCCACGCAGCAAATACAGAGGGCGCGCTACGAGCAGTACTTC.

J is TRBJ2-7 and V is TRBV15; D is possibly TRBD1 or TRBD2 (5 bases each). Trimming took off 3 bases at V and 6 bases at J, with 21 bases between the two ends. The CDR3 totals 16 residues. CDR1 is LNHNV and CDR2 is YYDKDF in the germline V gene (reference sequence). The CDR3 spells CATSRGKGREKREQYF. The CDR3 bases are TGTGCCACCAGCAGGGGGAAGGGCAGGGAGAAGCGCGAGCAGTACTTC.

Regarding this clone: Sequence at one end of the junction differs from germline and may be a read error. The chain carries TRBV7-8 and TRBJ2-6; D not resolved. Looked up from germline, CDR1 is SGHVS and CDR2 is FQNEAQ. The CDR3 contains 18 residues. CDR3 sequence (DNA): TGTACCAGCAGCCCGACCCGGAATCAGCACCCTGGGGCCAACGTCCTGACTTTC. Translated: CTSSPTRNQHPGANVLTF.

This clone came up once. This chain joins TRBV2 and TRBJ2-5, with TRBD1 matching over 9 bases. The ends lost 1 base at V and 4 bases at J; junction bases unmatched: 1. The CDR3 is 14 residues long. Germline CDR1 is SNHLY and CDR2 is FYNNEI. CDR3 amino acids: CASSEVTGGETQYF. The CDR3 bases are TGTGCCAGCAGTGAAGTGACAGGGGGAGAGACCCAGTACTTC.

The chain links TRBV5-6 to TRBJ1-4; perhaps TRBD1 as D (5 bases). V was clipped by 4 bases and J by 0 bases, with 16 bases between them. The CDR3 consists of 17 residues. Germline V lookup: CDR1 SGHDT, CDR2 YYEEEE. CDR3 coding DNA: TGTGCCAGCAGCCTGCGACGGGACCTTGCAACTAATGAAAAACTGTTTTTT. Translation gives CASSLRRDLATNEKLFF.

This chain joins TRBV30 and TRBJ1-3; no clear D gene. This CDR3 has 12 residues. V was trimmed by 4 bases and J by 0 bases, leaving 4 bases between them. Looked up from germline, CDR1 is GTSNPN and CDR2 is SVGIG (reference sequence). This chain's CDR3 is CAWIHSGNTIYF. The CDR3 bases are TGTGCCTGGATTCACTCTGGAAACACCATATATTTT. The full variable domain, with the rest looked up from reference TRBV30 and TRBJ1-3, is SQTIHQWPATLVQPVGSPLSLECTVEGTSNPNLYWYRQAAGRGLQLLFYSVGIGQISSEVPQNLSASRPQDRQFILSSKKLLLSDSGFYLCAWIHSGNTIYFGEGSWLTVV.

V gene TRBV11-2 combines with J gene TRBJ1-2; TRBD1 agrees at 8 bases. This CDR3 comprises 19 residues. J gave up 2 bases and V 1 base, and 15 bases lay outside the gene matches. CDR1 SGHAT and CDR2 FQNNGV come from the germline V gene. CDR3 bases: TGTGCCAGCAGCTTAGTCCCAGGGGGCCAAACTAGGGGGAACTATGGCTACACCTTC. It is translated as CASSLVPGGQTRGNYGYTF.

The chain carries TRBV11-1 and TRBJ2-5; TRBD2 matches 16 bases. CDR1 is SGHAT, CDR2 FQDESV, per germline (reference sequence). CDR3 length equals 16 residues. Trimming removed 6 bases from V and 5 bases from J; junction bases left unmatched: 6. Here the CDR3 reads CASSQMGLAGGETQYF. The CDR3 coding sequence is TGTGCCAGCAGTCAAATGGGACTAGCGGGAGGGGAGACCCAGTACTTC.

The chain's CDR3 is CASSLIRTGELFF. CDR3 nucleotide sequence: TGTGCCAGCAGCTTAATTCGGACCGGGGAGCTGTTTTTT. J is TRBJ2-2 and V is TRBV11-1; D is undetermined. Germline V lookup: CDR1 SGHAT, CDR2 FQDESV (reference sequence). The CDR3 runs 13 residues. V was shortened by 2 bases and J by 5 bases, with 6 bases between the two germline ends.